The entry that follows covers one TCR beta chain sequence. Its antigen remains undetermined. Base quality data are lacking; no much larger clone is found one base away. The library came from the immunoSEQ multiplex PCR assay. For the multiplex PCR, a mixture combining 60 forward primers for TCR Vbeta segments and 13 reverse primers for TCR Jbeta segments was used. The CDR3 region of rearranged TCR beta genes was amplified from genomic DNA with a multiplex PCR assay. The Illumina HiSeq System was used to sequence the amplified TCR beta libraries as 87-base-pair reads. Turning to the authors' computational methods: In a later analysis, 77 million or so unique TCR beta chains were counted across the 500 to 850 repertoires, and roughly 9.9 million of these chains were shared by at least two donors. A nearest-neighbor algorithm error-corrected the raw reads and collapsed the reads into unique sequences, merging closely related sequences to remove PCR and sequencing errors. Alignment of CDR3 sequences to IMGT reference sequences was used to assign V, D and J gene segments. Each retained sequence needed at least a six-nucleotide match to both a V gene segment and a J gene segment. A rearrangement counted as productive if the CDR3 had no stop codons and remained in frame with V and J, and every other rearrangement counted as non-productive. CDR3 was defined according to IMGT convention as the region running from the second conserved V-encoded cysteine to the conserved J-encoded phenylalanine. The earlier analysis of 550 to 650 of the donors excluded any sequence lacking an unambiguous match to a single V gene segment. An earlier analysis of around 600 of the donors classified V segments as functional when productive rearrangements were above 56.7% and as segregating when the standard deviation between donors was above 5%. To diagnose cytomegalovirus status from the catalog of TCR beta chain sequences, a statistical classification framework was built. A later analysis assigned V and J genes by comparing TCR nucleotide sequences with IMGT/GENE-DB human TR gene sequences. The TCRdist pipeline was used in a later analysis to assign CDR3 sequences and most-parsimonious VDJ recombination scenarios. In a later analysis, every TCR beta chain was defined by the combination of its CDR3 amino acid sequence and its V-gene family, and reads without a unique V-gene family were dropped. In a later analysis, 500 to 700 highly shared, low-generation-probability nucleotide sequences were removed to address suspected cross-contamination and a sequencing artifact. In a later analysis, a clonal expansion index for each public chain was calculated from normalized within-repertoire ranks of inferred template counts. In a later analysis, generation probabilities were computed with a VDJ recombination model fitted to out-of-frame rearrangements, and the resulting probabilities were checked against IGoR. In a later analysis, TCR-TCR, TCR-HLA and TCR-CMV co-occurrence was scored with hypergeometric tests, and a repertoire-size bias correction was applied to TCR pairs. In a later analysis, false discovery rates were estimated by permuting HLA or CMV assignments 20 times. In a later analysis, co-occurring TCRs were grouped with DBSCAN, and TCRdist sequence similarity was added when clustering was performed within HLA-allele-positive subsets. Co-occurrence clustering excluded repertoires with fewer than 30,000 or more than 120,000 public chains, plus five with anomalous nucleotide sharing. TCRdb holds this immuneACCESS table with in-frame rearrangements only. Some clones are missing; in checked studies, unresolved V genes explain under half, and the rest has no known cause. V, J and clone size were drawn from that table, and D and trimming were deduced from the DNA. The sample records more than 90,000 clones, roughly three quarters of which are singletons. The top ten clonotypes cover 7.5% to 9% of the sample.

The data are from a study of cytomegalovirus exposure and HLA in healthy donors (dated by TCRdb to 2016 to 2017). With respect to the entire study: According to an earlier analysis of 550 to 700 of the donors, 150 million to 200 million T cells yielded some 120 million unique TCR beta sequences and less than 300 Gb of sequence data. Besides the first cohort of hundreds of subjects, a separate validation cohort made up of about 120 different subjects was used. Typing coverage varied by locus: about 620-640 donors for A, B, C, DRB1 and DQB1; roughly 520 for DQA1; over 600 for DPA1; 400 to 480 for DPB1. Rather than using new phenotypic data, the later analysis identified candidate immune exposures from TCR beta sequences and from how often those sequences occurred across donors. To decide whether each TCR beta V gene segment behaved as functional or pseudogenic, an earlier analysis of some 600 of the donors relied on high-throughput TCR beta sequencing. High-throughput TCR immunosequencing, statistical association of individual TCRs with disease status, and machine learning were combined to predict cytomegalovirus infection status. The genetic ancestry cluster associated with self-reported Caucasian donors included approximately 85% of the roughly 400 genotyped donors. Every discovery cohort repertoire had been produced on one sequencing platform. Roughly 5 DR-DQ haplotypes were treated as single units for association and clustering because of strong linkage in the cohort. Across approximately 420 genotyped donors of the cohort, an average of roughly 200,000 unique TCR beta nucleotide sequences per donor were sequenced, and roughly 20% of those sequences were non-productive. Donor age, sex, ethnicity and CMV serostatus were compiled together with the repertoire data. In a later genetic analysis, genome-wide SNP genotypes for about three fifths of the 666 donors were used, and that subset was treated as a discovery cohort. An early release covering roughly 640 HLA-typed donors comprised approximately 300 gigabases of sequencing data and tens of millions of unique TCR sequences. The T cell repertoires of around 730 subjects were profiled by immunosequencing and related to cytomegalovirus serostatus. In a later analysis, previously published TCR beta repertoires from 670 or so donors were re-analyzed and high-resolution HLA genotyping was added so that TCR occurrence patterns could be studied. The aim of the study was to test whether cataloging public T cell receptors could identify signatures of past pathogen exposure. Class I and class II HLA loci were covered by the typing at four-digit resolution. Overall study results and their limits: Most CMV-associated TCR beta chains appeared to be HLA-restricted in a later analysis, and the HLA associations seemed to be driven largely by CMV exposure. Sequencing depth was assumed to be roughly uniform across donors in the presence/absence analyses, though that assumption may not hold. Correlated functional status among segregating V segments might be attributable to linkage disequilibrium, but an unknown experimental factor could not be ruled out. An association between a missense DCLRE1C variant and V-gene and J-gene trimming of TCR beta chains was found in a later genetic analysis and replicated in an independent cohort. Immune exposure information for the cohort was limited to CMV serostatus. Because HLA typing was unavailable for some donors at each locus, only the typed subset was used in association tests. Assigning TCR associations to individual alleles was difficult when HLA alleles, especially DR and DQ, strongly co-occurred. A further reported finding was that TCR beta sequences accurately predicted the HLA-A and HLA-B alleles for most subjects in the first cohort. A later analysis found that TCR association rates varied across HLA loci, with DRB1 alleles showing the most associated TCRs and HLA-C alleles the fewest. A later analysis found that HLA-associated TCR beta chains were more clonally expanded and had lower generation probabilities than equally common non-associated chains. In this cohort, only TCR beta chains were sequenced, and detectable features were limited by the absence of alpha or paired-chain data. The earlier analysis of some 540 of the donors excluded some 16 rarely observed V segments, including chromosome 9 orphons, because counts were too low. An earlier analysis of approximately 530 of the donors showed that most TCR beta V segments appeared in productive rearrangements either about 87% or about 30% of the time, which broadly matched IMGT annotations. At a false discovery rate of 0.05, a later analysis linked about 16,000 TCR beta sequences to specific HLA alleles. A cluster of highly shared sequence variants was judged likely to be a technical artifact of the sequencing pipeline. Cytomegalovirus status was reported to be diagnosed by the classifier with high specificity and sensitivity in both the original and validation cohorts. In a later genetic analysis, fewer N-insertions in productive TCRs were reported among donors in an Asian-associated ancestry cluster than the roughly 700-donor mean. According to a later analysis, parvovirus B19, influenza, CMV and Epstein-Barr virus appeared linked to several top co-occurrence clusters. According to the authors, the approach could potentially be generalized to other disease states and immunological phenotypes. In vitro tests confirmed that three of the cytomegalovirus-associated TCR beta chains recognize cytomegalovirus antigens. The study listed 164 TCR beta chains as associated with cytomegalovirus. While some public TCRs were present in many individuals, most TCR sequences turned up only very rarely across donors.

The cohort consisted of fewer than 700 healthy bone marrow donors. All cohort members were sampled while nominally healthy, although unrecorded immune exposures were likely present. The donor tested CMV seronegative, placing the donor among the 350 or so seronegative members of the cohort. A peripheral blood sample was collected from each donor, and TCR beta sequencing was performed on peripheral blood mononuclear cells. The Qiagen DNeasy Blood Extraction Kit was used to extract genomic DNA from the blood cell samples. The sample was PBMCs. This TCR derives from a female donor in good health and CMV-seronegative.

The CDR3 protein sequence reads: CASTSFDSYNEQFF. Here is the DNA: TGTGCCAGCACCTCCTTCGACAGCTACAATGAGCAGTTCTTC. The sequence is built from TRBV7-9 and TRBJ2-1, and the D gene may be TRBD1, 5 bases matching. Looking up the germline V gene (reference sequence) yields CDR1 SEHNR and CDR2 FQNEAQ. From cysteine to phenylalanine, the CDR3 is 14 amino acids long. This entry keeps only the CDR3 DNA: 42 bases, framed from base 1. V loses 7 bases of germline sequence and J loses 3 bases, and the interval between the two ends is 13 bases.